A selection of T cell receptor beta chains follows, all from one sample in a study of cytomegalovirus exposure and HLA in healthy donors. The repertoire was sequenced with immunoSEQ multiplex PCR; TCRdb's copy has only in-frame clones and lacks some. The sample holds tens of thousands of clones. Sequencing used PBMCs. The receptors were gathered from a woman aged 55-70 years in good health and CMV-seropositive. CDR3s include the opening cysteine and the closing phenylalanine or tryptophan. A D gene is named only where the DNA matches it firmly.

d_call	v_call	j_call	cdr3_nt	cdr3_aa
.	TRBV18	TRBJ1-4	TGTGCCAGCTCACCACCGGGGGCCGCGGAGGAAAAACTGTTTTTT	CASSPPGAAEEKLFF
TRBD1	TRBV18	TRBJ2-2	TGTGCCAGCTCACTAATGGAAAACAGGGGAACCGGGGAGCTGTTTTTT	CASSLMENRGTGELFF
TRBD1	TRBV27	TRBJ1-2	TGTGCCAGCAGCGATACAGGGGCGGGAGGCTACACCTTC	CASSDTGAGGYTF
.	TRBV14	TRBJ1-1	TGTGCCAGCAGCCAAGACCGGACAGTTCCTGAAGATTTCTTT	CASSQDRTVPEDFF
TRBD1	TRBV19	TRBJ1-1	TGTGCCAGTAGTCAAGGACAGGCGGACACTGAAGCTTTCTTT	CASSQGQADTEAFF
.	TRBV7-9	TRBJ1-1	TGTGCCAGCAGCTTAGCCACGACAGGGAACACTGAAGCTTTCTTT	CASSLATTGNTEAFF
TRBD1	TRBV7-2	TRBJ2-1	TGTGCCAGCAGCTACCGACAGGGGAATGAGCAGTTCTTC	CASSYRQGNEQFF
TRBD1	TRBV6-6	TRBJ1-2	TGTGCCAGCACCTCGACAGGGGGCGACTATGGCTACACCTTC	CASTSTGGDYGYTF
.	TRBV25-1	TRBJ1-1	TGTGCCAGCACGGCGGTCACTGAAGCTTTCTTT	CASTAVTEAFF
.	TRBV5-4	TRBJ2-3	TGTGCCAGCAGCTCCGCGGGCACAGATACGCAGTATTTT	CASSSAGTDTQYF
.	TRBV7-9	TRBJ1-1	TGTGCCAGCAGCTTAGCGGGGAGACCAGCTGAAGCTTTCTTT	CASSLAGRPAEAFF
TRBD2	TRBV25-1	TRBJ2-1	TGTGCCAGCAGTGAATTGCCTAGCGGGGGGCAAGGGTTCTTC	CASSELPSGGQGFF
TRBD2	TRBV2	TRBJ2-5	TGTGCCAGCAGTGCGGGGGGGTTCCAAGAGACCCAGTACTTC	CASSAGGFQETQYF
TRBD1	TRBV7-9	TRBJ1-6	TGTGCCAGCAGCTCGGGGGGACAGGGGAATTCACCCCTCCACTTT	CASSSGGQGNSPLHF
.	TRBV7-2	TRBJ1-5	TGTGCCAGCAGCTTAACAGATAGCAATCAGCCCCAGCATTTT	CASSLTDSNQPQHF
TRBD1	TRBV7-8	TRBJ1-1	TGTGCCAGCAGCTTCGACAGGGAGTCTGAAGCTTTCTTT	CASSFDRESEAFF